Below, 7 T cell receptor beta chains from the same sample are listed, as sequenced in a study of shared T cell receptors in the human thymus. TCRdb's table, derived via immunoSEQ multiplex PCR, lists solely in-frame clones and lacks some. In the table there are hundreds of thousands of clones, 87% of which are singletons. These same data were also listed under a study on human thymus T cells.

Specimen: thymocytes. All receptors derive from a boy in the first two years of life with a congenital heart defect.

This clone was observed once. The chain carries TRBV30 and TRBJ1-5; TRBD1 agrees at 9 bases. Trimming took 2 bases from V and 4 from J; bases not matched to a gene: 12. Germline values: CDR1 GTSNPN, CDR2 SVGIG (reference sequence). This CDR3 spans 17 amino acids. This chain's CDR3 is CAWSPHRVTGGNQPQHF. In DNA, the CDR3 is TGTGCCTGGAGTCCTCATCGTGTGACAGGGGGAAATCAGCCCCAGCATTTT.

In this sample, this clone turned up a few times. The chain's CDR3 is CASSLRTGGKPGNQPQHF. The CDR3 DNA sequence: TGTGCCAGCAGTCTCCGGACAGGGGGGAAACCTGGCAATCAGCCCCAGCATTTT. The chain employs TRBV27 and TRBJ1-5, with 10 bases lining up with TRBD1. The length of the CDR3 is 18 residues. Germline V gene sequence: CDR1 MNHEY, CDR2 SMNVEV (reference sequence). V shed 5 bases and J 2 bases; nucleotides not matched to a gene: 12.

This clone is a singleton in its sample. The V and J genes are TRBV27 and TRBJ1-5, with D perhaps matching TRBD1 (5 bases). This CDR3 spans 15 amino acids. Germline CDR1 reads MNHEY; CDR2 reads SMNVEV (reference sequence). V dropped 4 bases and J dropped 5 bases, with 15 bases sitting between them. Written as DNA, the CDR3 is TGTGCCAGCAGTTCGGTCTGGGACTTTTATCAGCCCCAGCATTTT. This codes for CASSSVWDFYQPQHF.

J is TRBJ2-2 and V is TRBV4-3, with TRBD2 matching over 7 bases. Germline assignment: CDR1 LGHNA and CDR2 YSLEER. This CDR3 is built from 15 residues. Losses at the gene ends were 1 base for V and 10 bases for J; bases not matched to a gene: 9. CDR3 in amino acids: CASSQALTSVAELFF. CDR3 DNA sequence: TGCGCCAGCAGCCAAGCTCTCACTAGCGTTGCGGAGCTGTTTTTT.

This clone was seen once. The chain carries TRBV19 and TRBJ1-5; D perhaps matches TRBD1 (5 bases). V shed 5 bases and J shed 5 bases, with 10 bases lying between them. Germline CDR1 reads LNHDA; CDR2 reads SQIVND (reference sequence). This CDR3 is 13 amino acids long. The DNA of the CDR3 is TGTGCCAGTAGTGCACTCAGGGATCAGCCCCAGCATTTT. Its protein product is CASSALRDQPQHF.

The J gene is TRBJ1-3, the V gene TRBV4-3, with 8 nucleotides matching TRBD1. This CDR3 is 17 amino acids long. V lost 0 bases to trimming and J lost 0 bases; unmatched junction nucleotides: 4. Germline V gene data show CDR1 as LGHNA and CDR2 as YSLEER. CDR3: CASSQDMGQDSGNTIYF. The CDR3 nucleotides are TGCGCCAGCAGCCAAGATATGGGACAGGACTCTGGAAACACCATATATTTT.

The J gene is TRBJ1-5, the V gene TRBV13; no clear D. This CDR3 is 12 amino acids long. Germline V CDR1 and CDR2: PRHDT, FYEKMQ (reference sequence). The V end was cut by 4 bases, the J end by 5 bases, with 6 bases between. In DNA, the CDR3 is TGTGCCAGCAGCTCGGGAGATCAGCCCCAGCATTTT. Translation gives CASSSGDQPQHF. Supplemented by reference TRBV13 and TRBJ1-5, the full variable domain reads AAGVIQSPRHLIKEKRETATLKCYPIPRHDTVYWYQQGPGQDPQFLISFYEKMQSDKGSIPDRFSAQQFSDYHSELNMSSLELGDSALYFCASSSGDQPQHFGDGTRLSIL.